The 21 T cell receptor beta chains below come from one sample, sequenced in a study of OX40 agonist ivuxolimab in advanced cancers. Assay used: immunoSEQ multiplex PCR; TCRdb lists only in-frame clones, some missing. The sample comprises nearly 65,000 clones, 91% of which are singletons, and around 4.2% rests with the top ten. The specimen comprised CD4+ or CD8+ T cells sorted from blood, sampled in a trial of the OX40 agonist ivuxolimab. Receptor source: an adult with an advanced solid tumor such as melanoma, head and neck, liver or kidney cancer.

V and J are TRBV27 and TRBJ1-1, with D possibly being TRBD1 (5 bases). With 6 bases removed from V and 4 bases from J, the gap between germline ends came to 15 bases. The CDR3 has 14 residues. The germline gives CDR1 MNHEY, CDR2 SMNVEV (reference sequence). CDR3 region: CASSLLGGATEAFF. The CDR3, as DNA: TGTGCCAGCAGCCTTTTGGGAGGGGCCACTGAAGCTTTCTTT.

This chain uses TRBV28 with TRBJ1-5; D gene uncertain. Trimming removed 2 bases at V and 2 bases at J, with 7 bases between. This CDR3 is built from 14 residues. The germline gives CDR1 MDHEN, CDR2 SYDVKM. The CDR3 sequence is CASSLGGGNQPQHF. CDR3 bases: TGTGCCAGCAGTTTAGGTGGTGGCAATCAGCCCCAGCATTTT.

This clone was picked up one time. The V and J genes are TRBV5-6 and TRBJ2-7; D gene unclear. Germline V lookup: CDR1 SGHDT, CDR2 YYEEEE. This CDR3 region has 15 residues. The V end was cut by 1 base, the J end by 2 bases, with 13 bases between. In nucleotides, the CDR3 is TGTGCCAGCAGCTTGTCTGGGCGAGGACCCTACGAGCAGTACTTC. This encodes CASSLSGRGPYEQYF.

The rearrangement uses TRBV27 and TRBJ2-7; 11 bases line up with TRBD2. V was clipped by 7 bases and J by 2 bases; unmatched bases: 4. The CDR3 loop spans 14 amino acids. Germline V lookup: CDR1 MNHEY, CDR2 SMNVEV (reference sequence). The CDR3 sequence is CASTIAGGAYEQYF. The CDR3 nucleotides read TGTGCCAGCACCATAGCGGGAGGGGCCTACGAGCAGTACTTC.

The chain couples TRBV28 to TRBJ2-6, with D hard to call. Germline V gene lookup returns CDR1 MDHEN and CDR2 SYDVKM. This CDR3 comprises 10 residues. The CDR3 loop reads CASGANVLTF. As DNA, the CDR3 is TGTGCTTCTGGGGCCAACGTCCTGACTTTC.

In DNA, the CDR3 is TGCGCCAGCAGCCAAGACACACAGGACTACACCTTC. Amino acid sequence: CASSQDTQDYTF. V usage is TRBV4-1 and J usage is TRBJ1-2, with D possibly TRBD1 on 5 matching bases. V dropped 0 bases and J dropped 10 bases, with 9 bases sitting between them. In germline, CDR1 is MGHRA, CDR2 YSYEKL. This CDR3 is built from 12 residues.

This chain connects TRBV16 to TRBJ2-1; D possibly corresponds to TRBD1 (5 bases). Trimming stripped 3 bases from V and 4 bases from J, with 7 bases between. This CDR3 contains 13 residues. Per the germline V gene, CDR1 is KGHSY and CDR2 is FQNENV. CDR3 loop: CASSQQGYNEQFF. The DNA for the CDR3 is TGTGCCAGCAGCCAGCAGGGTTACAATGAGCAGTTCTTC.

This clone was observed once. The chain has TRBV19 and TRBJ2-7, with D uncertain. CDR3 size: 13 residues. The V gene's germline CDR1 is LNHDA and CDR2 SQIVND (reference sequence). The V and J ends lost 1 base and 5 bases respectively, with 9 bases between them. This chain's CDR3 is CASSIGSFHEQYF. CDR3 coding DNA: TGTGCCAGTAGTATAGGGTCGTTCCACGAGCAGTACTTC.

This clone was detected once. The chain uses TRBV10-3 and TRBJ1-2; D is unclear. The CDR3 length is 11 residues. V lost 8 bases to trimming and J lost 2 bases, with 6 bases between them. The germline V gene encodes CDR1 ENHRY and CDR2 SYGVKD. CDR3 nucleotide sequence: TGTGCCATCGGGCGGAACTATGGCTACACCTTC. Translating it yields CAIGRNYGYTF.

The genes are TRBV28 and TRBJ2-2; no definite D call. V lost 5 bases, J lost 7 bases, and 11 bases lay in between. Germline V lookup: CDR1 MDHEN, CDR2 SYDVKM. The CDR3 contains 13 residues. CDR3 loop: CASSILQIGELFF. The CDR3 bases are TGTGCCAGCAGTATTCTTCAGATCGGGGAGCTGTTTTTT.

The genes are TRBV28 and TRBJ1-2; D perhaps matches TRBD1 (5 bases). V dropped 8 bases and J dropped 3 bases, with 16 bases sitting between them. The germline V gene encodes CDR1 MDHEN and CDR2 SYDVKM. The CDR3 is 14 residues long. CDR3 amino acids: CASDPRGSYYGYTF. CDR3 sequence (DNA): TGTGCCAGCGACCCGCGGGGCTCTTACTATGGCTACACCTTC.

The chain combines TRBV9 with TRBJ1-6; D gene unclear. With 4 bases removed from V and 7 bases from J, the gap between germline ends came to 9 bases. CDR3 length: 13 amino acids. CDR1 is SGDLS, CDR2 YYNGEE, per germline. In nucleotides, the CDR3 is TGTGCCAGCAGCACGGGTTCGAATTCACCCCTCCACTTT. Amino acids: CASSTGSNSPLHF. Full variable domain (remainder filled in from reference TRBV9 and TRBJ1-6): DSGVTQTPKHLITATGQRVTLRCSPRSGDLSVYWYQQSLDQGLQFLIQYYNGEERAKGNILERFSAQQFPDLHSELNLSSLELGDSALYFCASSTGSNSPLHFGNGTRLTVT.

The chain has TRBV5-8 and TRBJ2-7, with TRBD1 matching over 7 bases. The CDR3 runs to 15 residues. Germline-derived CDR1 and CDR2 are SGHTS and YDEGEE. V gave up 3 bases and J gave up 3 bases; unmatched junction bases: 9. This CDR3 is CASSYKPGQNYEQYV. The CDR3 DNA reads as TGTGCCAGCAGCTATAAACCGGGACAGAACTACGAGCAGTACGTC.

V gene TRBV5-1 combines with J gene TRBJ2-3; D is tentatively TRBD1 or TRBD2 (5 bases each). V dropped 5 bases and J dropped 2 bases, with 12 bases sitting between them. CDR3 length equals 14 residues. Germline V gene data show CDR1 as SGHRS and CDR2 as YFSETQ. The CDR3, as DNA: TGCGCCAGCAGGGGGCTAGCTTACACAGATACGCAGTATTTT. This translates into CASRGLAYTDTQYF.

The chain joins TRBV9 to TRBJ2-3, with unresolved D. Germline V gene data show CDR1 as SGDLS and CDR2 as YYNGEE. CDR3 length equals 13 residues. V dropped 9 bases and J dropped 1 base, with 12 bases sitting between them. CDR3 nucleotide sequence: TGTGCCACTACAAATCCTCGCACAGATACGCAGTATTTT. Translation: CATTNPRTDTQYF.

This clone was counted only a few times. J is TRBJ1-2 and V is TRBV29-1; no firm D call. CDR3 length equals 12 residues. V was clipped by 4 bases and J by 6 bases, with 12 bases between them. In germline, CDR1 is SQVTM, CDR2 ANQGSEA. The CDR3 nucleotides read TGCAGCGTTGTTCGAGGACCGGATGGCTACACCTTC. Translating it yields CSVVRGPDGYTF.

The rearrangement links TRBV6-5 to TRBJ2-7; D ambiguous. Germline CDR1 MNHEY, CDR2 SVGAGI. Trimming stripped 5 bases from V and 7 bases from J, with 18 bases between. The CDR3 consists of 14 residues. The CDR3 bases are TGTGCCAGCAGTCTCGGAAAACAAGGTCAGGAGCAGTACTTC. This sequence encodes CASSLGKQGQEQYF.

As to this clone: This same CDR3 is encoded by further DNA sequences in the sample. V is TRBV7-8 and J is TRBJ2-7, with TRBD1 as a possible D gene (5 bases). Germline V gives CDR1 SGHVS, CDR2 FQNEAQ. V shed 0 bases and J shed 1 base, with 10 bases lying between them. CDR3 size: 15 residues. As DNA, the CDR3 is TGTGCCAGCAGCTTAGCTCAGGGTCCTTCCTACGAGCAGTACTTC. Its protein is CASSLAQGPSYEQYF.

In DNA, the CDR3 is TGTGCCAGCAGCTTAGTCGTAATAGCGGGAGGCGCAGATACGCAGTATTTT. This codes for CASSLVVIAGGADTQYF. The V and J genes are TRBV7-2 and TRBJ2-3, with 10 bases identical to TRBD2. V shed 1 base and J 4 bases; nucleotides not matched to a gene: 8. The CDR3 is 17 amino acids. CDR1 is SGHTA, CDR2 FQGNSA, per germline.

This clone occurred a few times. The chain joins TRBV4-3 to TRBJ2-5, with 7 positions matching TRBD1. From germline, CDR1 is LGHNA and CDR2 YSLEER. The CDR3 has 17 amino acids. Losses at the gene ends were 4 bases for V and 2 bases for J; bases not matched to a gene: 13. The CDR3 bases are TGCGCCAGCAGCCCGCGAGCCCGAGGGACAGATCAAGAGACCCAGTACTTC. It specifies CASSPRARGTDQETQYF.

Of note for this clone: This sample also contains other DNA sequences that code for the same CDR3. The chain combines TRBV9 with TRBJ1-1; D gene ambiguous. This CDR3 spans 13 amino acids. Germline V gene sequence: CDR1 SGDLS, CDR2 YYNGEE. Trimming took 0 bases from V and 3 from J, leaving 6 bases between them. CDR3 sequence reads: CASSVGGDTEAFF. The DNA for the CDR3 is TGTGCCAGCAGCGTAGGTGGAGACACTGAAGCTTTCTTT.